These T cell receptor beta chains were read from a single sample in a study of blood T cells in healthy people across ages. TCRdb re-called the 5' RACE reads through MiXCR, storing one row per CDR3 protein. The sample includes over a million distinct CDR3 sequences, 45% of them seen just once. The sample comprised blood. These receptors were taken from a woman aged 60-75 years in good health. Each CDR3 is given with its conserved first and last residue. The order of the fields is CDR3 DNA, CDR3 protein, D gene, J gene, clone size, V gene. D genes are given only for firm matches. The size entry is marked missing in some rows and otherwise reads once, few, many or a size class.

CDR3 DNA: TGTGCCTGCGGGGGCTCCTACAATGAGCAGTTCTTC
CDR3 protein: CACGGSYNEQFF
D gene: TRBD2
J gene: TRBJ2-1
clone size: .
V gene: TRBV7-9

CDR3 DNA: TGTGCCAGCAGAGTACAGGGGCAAGAGACCCAGTACTTC
CDR3 protein: CASRVQGQETQYF
D gene: TRBD1
J gene: TRBJ2-5
clone size: few
V gene: TRBV6-5

CDR3 DNA: TGCAGTGCTAGCTACAGGTCTGGCACTGAAGCTTTCTTT
CDR3 protein: CSASYRSGTEAFF
D gene: .
J gene: TRBJ1-1
clone size: .
V gene: TRBV20-1

CDR3 DNA: TGTGCCAGCAGTCGCGGAGGGACAGGGGTAGGGGAGACCCAGTACTTC
CDR3 protein: CASSRGGTGVGETQYF
D gene: TRBD1
J gene: TRBJ2-5
clone size: .
V gene: TRBV6-5

CDR3 DNA: TGTGCCAGCAGTTCCGTCAGGGGAACAGATACGCAGTATTTT
CDR3 protein: CASSSVRGTDTQYF
D gene: .
J gene: TRBJ2-3
clone size: .
V gene: TRBV27

CDR3 DNA: TGCAGTGCTAGAGAGGAAGTAGCGGGACGGGAGACCCAGTACTTC
CDR3 protein: CSAREEVAGRETQYF
D gene: TRBD2
J gene: TRBJ2-5
clone size: few
V gene: TRBV20-1

CDR3 DNA: TGTGCCAGCAGCGCCGGTGGAGTCGGGAGGGCGGGAGATACGCAGTATTTT
CDR3 protein: CASSAGGVGRAGDTQYF
D gene: TRBD2
J gene: TRBJ2-3
clone size: .
V gene: TRBV11-2

CDR3 DNA: TGTGCCAGCATAGGACTAGCGGGAGACGCTAGCTCCTACAATGAGCAGTTCTTC
CDR3 protein: CASIGLAGDASSYNEQFF
D gene: TRBD2
J gene: TRBJ2-1
clone size: few
V gene: TRBV7-9

CDR3 DNA: TGTGCCAGCAGCTTGCGACAGGGGGCTCGCGGCTACACCTTC
CDR3 protein: CASSLRQGARGYTF
D gene: TRBD1
J gene: TRBJ1-2
clone size: .
V gene: TRBV5-6

CDR3 DNA: TGCGCCAGCAGAAGTGGGGGACCAGGGGAGCTGTTTTTT
CDR3 protein: CASRSGGPGELFF
D gene: .
J gene: TRBJ2-2
clone size: .
V gene: TRBV5-1

CDR3 DNA: TGTGCCACCAAACCCGGGACAGGCGGCGAGACCCAGTTCTTC
CDR3 protein: CATKPGTGGETQFF
D gene: TRBD1
J gene: TRBJ2-1
clone size: .
V gene: TRBV24-1

CDR3 DNA: TGTGCCAGCAGCTTAACCCGGATGGATGGCTACACCTTC
CDR3 protein: CASSLTRMDGYTF
D gene: .
J gene: TRBJ1-2
clone size: .
V gene: TRBV13

CDR3 DNA: TGTGCCAGCAGTTTGAGACAGGGATCCTATGGCTACACCTTC
CDR3 protein: CASSLRQGSYGYTF
D gene: TRBD1
J gene: TRBJ1-2
clone size: .
V gene: TRBV27

CDR3 DNA: TGCAGCGTTGAGGGCAGCCAGGGAACCTACGAGCAGTACTTC
CDR3 protein: CSVEGSQGTYEQYF
D gene: .
J gene: TRBJ2-7
clone size: few
V gene: TRBV29-1

CDR3 DNA: TGCATTCCGGCAGGGGGGACGCAGTATTTT
CDR3 protein: CIPAGGTQYF
D gene: .
J gene: TRBJ2-3
clone size: once
V gene: TRBV20-1

CDR3 DNA: TGCAGTGGGACGGCGGAAGGGCTAAAAGGAAATGAGCAGTTCTTC
CDR3 protein: CSGTAEGLKGNEQFF
D gene: .
J gene: TRBJ2-1
clone size: once
V gene: TRBV20-1

CDR3 DNA: TGTGCCATCAGTAGGCGAGGACAGGGCAATGAGCAGTTCTTC
CDR3 protein: CAISRRGQGNEQFF
D gene: TRBD1
J gene: TRBJ2-1
clone size: few
V gene: TRBV10-3

CDR3 DNA: TGCAGCGCCGCCATGGGTTACGAGCAGTACTTC
CDR3 protein: CSAAMGYEQYF
D gene: .
J gene: TRBJ2-7
clone size: .
V gene: TRBV29-1